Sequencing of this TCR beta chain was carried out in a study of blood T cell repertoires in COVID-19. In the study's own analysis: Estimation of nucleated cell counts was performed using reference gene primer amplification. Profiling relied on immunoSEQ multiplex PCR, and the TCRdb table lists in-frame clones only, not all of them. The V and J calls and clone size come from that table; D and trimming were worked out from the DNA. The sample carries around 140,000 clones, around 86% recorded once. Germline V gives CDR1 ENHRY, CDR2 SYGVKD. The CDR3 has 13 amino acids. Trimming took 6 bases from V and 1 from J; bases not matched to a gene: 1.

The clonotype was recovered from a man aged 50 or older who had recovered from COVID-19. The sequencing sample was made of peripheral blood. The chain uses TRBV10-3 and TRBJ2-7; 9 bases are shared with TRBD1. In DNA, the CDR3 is TGTGCCATCAGGGACAGGGGATCCTACGAGCAGTACTTC. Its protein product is CAIRDRGSYEQYF.